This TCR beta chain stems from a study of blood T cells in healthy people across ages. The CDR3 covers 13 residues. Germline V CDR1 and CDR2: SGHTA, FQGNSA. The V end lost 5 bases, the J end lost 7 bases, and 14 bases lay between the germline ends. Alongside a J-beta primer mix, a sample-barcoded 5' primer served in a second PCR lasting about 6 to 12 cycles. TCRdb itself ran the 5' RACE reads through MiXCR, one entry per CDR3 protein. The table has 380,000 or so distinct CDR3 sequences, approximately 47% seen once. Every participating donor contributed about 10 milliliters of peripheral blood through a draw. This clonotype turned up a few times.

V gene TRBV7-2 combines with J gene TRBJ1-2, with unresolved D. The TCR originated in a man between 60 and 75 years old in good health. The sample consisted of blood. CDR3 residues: CASSPDRGRGYTF. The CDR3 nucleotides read TGTGCCAGCAGCCCCGACCGGGGTCGTGGCTACACCTTC.